A selection of T cell receptor beta chains follows, all from one sample in a study of T-cell reconstitution after alpha-beta-depleted transplantation in children. MiXCR, applied by TCRdb to the PCR reads, yields one record per CDR3 protein. The sample yields some 450,000 distinct CDR3 sequences, 43% seen once. The specimen was PBMCs, collected before TCRalphabeta/CD19-depleted stem cell transplant. The receptors were sampled from a girl aged 2 to 10 with aplastic anemia, due to receive a stem cell transplant. The CDR3 runs from the conserved cysteine through the conserved F or W. The order of the fields is J gene, D gene, clone size, V gene, CDR3 DNA, CDR3 protein. The D gene is left open where the match is weak. Clone size, where shown, is once, few, many, or a class for clones that have expanded.

>TRBJ2-1|TRBD2|many|TRBV29-1
TGCAGCGTTGACACTAGCGGGAGGTCCTACAATGAGCAGTTCTTC
CSVDTSGRSYNEQFF
>TRBJ2-3|-|few|TRBV12-3/TRBV12-4
TGTGCCAGCACTAAGAGCGGATCCTCCGGGGATACGCAGTATTTT
CASTKSGSSGDTQYF
>TRBJ2-2|TRBD1|few|TRBV10-3
TGTGCCATCAGTAAGACGACGGACAGGGGAGCGAACACCGGGGACCTGTTTTTT
CAISKTTDRGANTGDLFF
>TRBJ2-1|TRBD2|many|TRBV20-1
TGCAGTGCCACCCACGGCGGGAGGGCCGAGTGGAGTGAGCAGTTCTTC
CSATHGGRAEWSEQFF
>TRBJ2-5|TRBD2|-|TRBV4-1
TGCGCCAGCAGCCAAAATCTAGCGGGGCAAGAGACCCAGTACTTC
CASSQNLAGQETQYF
>TRBJ1-1|-|many|TRBV28
TGTGCCAGCAGTTTAGAGGGGAGGCCTGAAGCTTTCTTT
CASSLEGRPEAFF
>TRBJ2-7|-|many|TRBV7-2
TGTGCCAGCAGCACTGGGGGGGCCCAACAGGGCTACGAGCAGTACTTC
CASSTGGAQQGYEQYF
>TRBJ1-2|-|few|TRBV19
TGTGCCAGTAGTAGGAGAACAGGAGGTGGCTACACCTTC
CASSRRTGGGYTF
>TRBJ2-3|-|-|TRBV10-3
TGTGCCATCAGTACGGATGGGTTCGGGACAGATACGCAGTATTTT
CAISTDGFGTDTQYF
>TRBJ2-2|-|-|TRBV12-3/TRBV12-4
TGTGCCAGCAGTTTCTCAGGGTTGCAGAACACCGGGGAGCTGTTTTTT
CASSFSGLQNTGELFF